This TCR beta chain is drawn from a study of vaccination effects on CD4 cells after COVID-19. On the study more broadly: A couple of convalescent patients gave samples 16 days and one week before vaccination.

Study outcomes and limitations: New vaccine-induced clones were the main type among post-vaccine spike-reactive clones in convalescents.

Assay used: immunoSEQ multiplex PCR; TCRdb lists only in-frame clones, some missing. The data show tens of thousands of clones, 77% seen once. For this clone: What it binds is not known.

The CDR3 totals 14 residues. Germline V gene data show CDR1 as SEHNR and CDR2 as FQNEAQ (reference sequence). Deletions cut 1 base from V and 0 bases from J, with 6 bases between. Viral peptide pools were used in the ViraFEST assay to expand antigen-specific CD4+ T cells, and sequencing came afterward. Between days 10 and 11 of culture, CD4+ T cells were separated out. The person's infection with SARS-CoV-2, confirmed by PCR, took place between March and December 2020. Material: CD4+ T cells from PBMCs cultured with HCoV-NL63 spike peptides, obtained before COVID-19 vaccination. The V gene is TRBV7-9, the J gene TRBJ1-1; tentative D call: TRBD1 (5 bases). The receptor comes from a human donor who had a prior SARS-CoV-2 infection. CDR3 DNA: TGTGCCAGCAGCTTAGGGGGGTTGAACACTGAAGCTTTCTTT. It is translated as CASSLGGLNTEAFF.